The rows below give T cell receptor beta chains drawn from one sample of a study of blood T cell repertoires in COVID-19. Profiled with immunoSEQ multiplex PCR; TCRdb holds only in-frame clones, not every one. The repertoire has some 150,000 clones, nearly 85% of them found once; the top ten carry approximately 45%. The sequenced material came from peripheral blood. The receptor set was obtained from a human donor in a cohort sampled during active COVID-19. CDR3s include the opening cysteine and the closing phenylalanine or tryptophan. D genes are given only for firm matches. Clone size is given for some rows only: seen once, a few or many times, or a class if the clone is expanded.

j_call v_call clone_size d_call cdr3_aa cdr3_nt
TRBJ1-4 TRBV5-1 NA TRBD1 CASSLAGQGVTEKLFF TGCGCCAGCAGCTTGGCGGGACAGGGAGTTACTGAAAAACTGTTTTTT
TRBJ1-2 TRBV7-8 NA NA CASSLDAGHYGYTF TGTGCCAGCAGCTTAGATGCAGGCCACTATGGCTACACCTTC
TRBJ2-2 TRBV6-5 few NA CASSYRRTASGELFF TGTGCCAGCAGTTACCGAAGGACAGCGTCCGGGGAGCTGTTTTTT
TRBJ1-6 TRBV9 NA NA CASSALPSAGSPLHF TGTGCCAGCAGCGCTCTTCCCAGCGCGGGCTCACCCCTCCACTTT
TRBJ2-2 TRBV5-1 NA NA CASSWGLTGELFF TGCGCCAGCAGCTGGGGGCTGACCGGGGAGCTGTTTTTT
TRBJ2-5 TRBV15 NA NA CATSGPGQETQYF TGTGCCACCAGCGGTCCGGGCCAAGAGACCCAGTACTTC
TRBJ2-3 TRBV6-1 NA NA CASLKGGTDTQYF TGTGCCAGCCTTAAAGGAGGCACAGATACGCAGTATTTT
TRBJ1-2 TRBV20-1 few NA CSVSPGDGYTF TGCAGTGTCTCGCCAGGGGATGGCTACACCTTC
TRBJ2-2 TRBV7-3 NA TRBD1 CASSLRQGAGELFF TGTGCCAGCAGCTTAAGACAGGGGGCCGGGGAGCTGTTTTTT
TRBJ1-5 TRBV12-3/TRBV12-4 NA NA CASRAGSNQPQHF TGTGCCAGCAGGGCAGGGAGCAATCAGCCCCAGCATTTT
TRBJ2-3 TRBV5-1 NA NA CASSLEGAVTDTQYF TGCGCCAGCAGCTTGGAAGGAGCGGTCACAGATACGCAGTATTTT
TRBJ2-5 TRBV9 few TRBD1 CASSVSQGARETQYF TGTGCCAGCAGCGTAAGTCAGGGGGCACGAGAGACCCAGTACTTC